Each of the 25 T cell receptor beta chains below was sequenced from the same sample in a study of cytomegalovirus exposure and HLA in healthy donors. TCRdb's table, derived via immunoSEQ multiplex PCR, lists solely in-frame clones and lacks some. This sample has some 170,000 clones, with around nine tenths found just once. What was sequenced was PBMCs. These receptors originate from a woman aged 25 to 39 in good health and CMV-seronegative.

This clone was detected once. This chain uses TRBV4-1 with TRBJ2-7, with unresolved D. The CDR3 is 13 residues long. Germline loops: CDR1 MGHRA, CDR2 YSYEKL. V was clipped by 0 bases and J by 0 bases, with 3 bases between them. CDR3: CASSQDSSYEQYF. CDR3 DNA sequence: TGCGCCAGCAGCCAAGACAGCTCCTACGAGCAGTACTTC.

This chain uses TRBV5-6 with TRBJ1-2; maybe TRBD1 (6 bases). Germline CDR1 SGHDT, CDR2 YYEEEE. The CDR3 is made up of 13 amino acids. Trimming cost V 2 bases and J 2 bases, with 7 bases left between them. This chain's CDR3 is CASSLQGNYGYTF. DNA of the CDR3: TGTGCCAGCAGCTTACAGGGAAACTATGGCTACACCTTC.

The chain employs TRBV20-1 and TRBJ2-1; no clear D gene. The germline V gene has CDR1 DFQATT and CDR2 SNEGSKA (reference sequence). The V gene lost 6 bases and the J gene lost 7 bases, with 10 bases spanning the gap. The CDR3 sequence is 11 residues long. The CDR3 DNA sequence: TGCAGTGCCCCGAGAATGAATGAGCAGTTCTTC. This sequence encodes CSAPRMNEQFF.

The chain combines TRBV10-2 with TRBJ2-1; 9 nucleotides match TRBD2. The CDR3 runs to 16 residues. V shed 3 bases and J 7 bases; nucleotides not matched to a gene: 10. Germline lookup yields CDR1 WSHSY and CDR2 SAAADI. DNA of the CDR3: TGCGCCAGCAGTGACCGGAGGCGGGGGGGCCGTAATGAGCAGTTCTTC. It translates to CASSDRRRGGRNEQFF.

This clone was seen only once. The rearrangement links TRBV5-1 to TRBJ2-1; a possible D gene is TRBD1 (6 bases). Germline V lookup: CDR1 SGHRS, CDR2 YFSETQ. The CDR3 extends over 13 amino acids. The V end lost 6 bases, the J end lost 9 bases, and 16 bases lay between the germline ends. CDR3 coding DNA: TGCGCCAGCACCTTAACAGGGTTTACTGAGCAGTTCTTC. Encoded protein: CASTLTGFTEQFF.

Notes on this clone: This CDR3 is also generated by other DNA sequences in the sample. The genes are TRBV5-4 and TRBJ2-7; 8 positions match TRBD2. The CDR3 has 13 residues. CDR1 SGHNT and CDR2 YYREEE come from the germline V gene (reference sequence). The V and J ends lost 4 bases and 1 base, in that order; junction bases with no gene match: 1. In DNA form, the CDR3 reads TGTGCCAGCAGCCCGGGGGGGTCCTACGAGCAGTACTTC. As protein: CASSPGGSYEQYF.

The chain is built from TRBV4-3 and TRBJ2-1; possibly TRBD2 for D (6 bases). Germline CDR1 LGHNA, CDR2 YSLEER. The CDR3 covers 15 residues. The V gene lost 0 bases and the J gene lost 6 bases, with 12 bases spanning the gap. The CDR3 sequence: CASSQDLGLSNEQFF. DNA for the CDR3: TGCGCCAGCAGCCAAGATTTGGGACTTAGCAATGAGCAGTTCTTC.

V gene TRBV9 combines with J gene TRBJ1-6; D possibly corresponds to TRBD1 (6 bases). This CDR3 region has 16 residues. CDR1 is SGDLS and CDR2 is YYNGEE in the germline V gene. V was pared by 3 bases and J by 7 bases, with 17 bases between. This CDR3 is CASSGAGTQGNSPLHF. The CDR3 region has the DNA TGTGCCAGCAGCGGAGCCGGGACACAAGGGAATTCACCCCTCCACTTT.

The CDR3 reads CASSTGLASETQYF. In DNA, the CDR3 is TGTGCCAGCAGCACGGGACTAGCGTCAGAGACCCAGTACTTC. V is TRBV6-6 and J is TRBJ2-5; the match to TRBD2 covers 10 bases. This CDR3 region has 14 residues. J lost 4 bases, V lost 6 bases, and 5 bases had no gene match. Germline assignment: CDR1 MNHNY and CDR2 SVGAGI (reference sequence).

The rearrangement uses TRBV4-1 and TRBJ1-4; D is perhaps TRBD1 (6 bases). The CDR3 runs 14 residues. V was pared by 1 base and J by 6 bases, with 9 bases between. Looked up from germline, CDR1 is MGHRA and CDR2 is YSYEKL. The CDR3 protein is CASSQVAGDEKLFF. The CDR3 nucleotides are TGCGCCAGCAGCCAAGTGGCAGGGGATGAAAAACTGTTTTTT.

The CDR3 here is CASMIQGPNTEAFF. In DNA form, the CDR3 reads TGTGCCAGCATGATACAGGGGCCGAACACTGAAGCTTTCTTT. The chain recombines TRBV5-4 with TRBJ1-1, with TRBD1 identical over 7 bases. CDR3 length equals 14 residues. Per the germline V gene, CDR1 is SGHNT and CDR2 is YYREEE (reference sequence). The V segment lost 6 bases and the J segment 1 base; nucleotides outside the gene matches: 6.

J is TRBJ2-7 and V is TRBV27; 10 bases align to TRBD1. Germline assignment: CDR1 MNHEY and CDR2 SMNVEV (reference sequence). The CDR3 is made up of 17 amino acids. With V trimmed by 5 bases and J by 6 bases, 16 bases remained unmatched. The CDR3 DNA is TGTGCCAGCAGTGACCACGCGGTCGGGACAGGGGCGGTCGAGCAGTACTTC. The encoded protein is CASSDHAVGTGAVEQYF.

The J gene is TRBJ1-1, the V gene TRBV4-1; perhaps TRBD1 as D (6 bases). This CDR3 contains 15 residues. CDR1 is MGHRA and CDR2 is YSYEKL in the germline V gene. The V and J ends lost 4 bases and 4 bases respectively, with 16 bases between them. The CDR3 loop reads CASSPSTGSITEAFF. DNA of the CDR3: TGCGCCAGCAGCCCGAGCACAGGGTCGATCACTGAAGCTTTCTTT.

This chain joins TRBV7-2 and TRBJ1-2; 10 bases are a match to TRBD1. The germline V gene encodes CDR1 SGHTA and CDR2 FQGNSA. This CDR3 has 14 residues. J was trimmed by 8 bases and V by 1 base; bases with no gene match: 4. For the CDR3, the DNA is TGTGCCAGCAGCTTAGACCGGACAGGGGGAGGCTACACCTTC. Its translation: CASSLDRTGGGYTF.

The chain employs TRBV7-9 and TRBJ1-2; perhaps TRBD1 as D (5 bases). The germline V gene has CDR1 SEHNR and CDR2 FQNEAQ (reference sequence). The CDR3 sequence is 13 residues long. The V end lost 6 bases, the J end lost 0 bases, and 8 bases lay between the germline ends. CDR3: CASRRGANYGYTF. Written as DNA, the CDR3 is TGTGCCAGCAGAAGGGGTGCTAACTATGGCTACACCTTC.

This CDR3 reads CASSLAGDPGNTIYF. The CDR3 bases are TGCGCCAGCAGCTTGGCAGGGGATCCTGGAAACACCATATATTTT. V usage is TRBV5-1 and J usage is TRBJ1-3; maybe TRBD1 (6 bases). The CDR3 is made up of 15 amino acids. Germline values: CDR1 SGHRS, CDR2 YFSETQ. The germline V and J ends were trimmed by 0 bases and 2 bases, with 9 bases remaining between them.

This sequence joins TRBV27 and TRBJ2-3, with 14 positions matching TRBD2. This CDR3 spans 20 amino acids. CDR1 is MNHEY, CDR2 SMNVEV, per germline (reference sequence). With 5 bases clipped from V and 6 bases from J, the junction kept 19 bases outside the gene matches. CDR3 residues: CASSPWFPGLAGVSLDTQYF. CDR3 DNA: TGTGCCAGCAGTCCGTGGTTTCCGGGACTAGCGGGGGTGAGCCTCGATACGCAGTATTTT.

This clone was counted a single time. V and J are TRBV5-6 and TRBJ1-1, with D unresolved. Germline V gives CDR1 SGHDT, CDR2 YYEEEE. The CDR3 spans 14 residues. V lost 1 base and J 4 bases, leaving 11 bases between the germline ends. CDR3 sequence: CASSLWAGITEAFF. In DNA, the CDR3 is TGTGCCAGCAGCTTGTGGGCGGGTATCACTGAAGCTTTCTTT.

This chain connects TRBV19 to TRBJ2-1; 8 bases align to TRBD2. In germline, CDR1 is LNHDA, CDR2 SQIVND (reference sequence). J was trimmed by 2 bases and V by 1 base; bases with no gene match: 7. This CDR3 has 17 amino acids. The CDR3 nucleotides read TGTGCCAGTAGTATAGTGGTAGCGGGGTCCCCCTACAATGAGCAGTTCTTC. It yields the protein CASSIVVAGSPYNEQFF.

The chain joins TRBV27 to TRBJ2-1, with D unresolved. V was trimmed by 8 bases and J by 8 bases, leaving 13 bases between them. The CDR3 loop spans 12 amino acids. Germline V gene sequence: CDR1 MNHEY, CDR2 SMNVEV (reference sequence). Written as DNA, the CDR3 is TGTGCCAGCGGCCATCCGATCGATGAGCAGTTCTTC. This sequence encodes CASGHPIDEQFF.

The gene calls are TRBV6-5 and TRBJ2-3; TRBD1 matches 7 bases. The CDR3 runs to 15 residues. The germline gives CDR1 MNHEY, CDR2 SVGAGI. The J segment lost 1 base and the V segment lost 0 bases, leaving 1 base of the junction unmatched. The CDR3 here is CASSYSDRGTDTQYF. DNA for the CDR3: TGTGCCAGCAGTTACTCAGACAGGGGCACAGATACGCAGTATTTT.

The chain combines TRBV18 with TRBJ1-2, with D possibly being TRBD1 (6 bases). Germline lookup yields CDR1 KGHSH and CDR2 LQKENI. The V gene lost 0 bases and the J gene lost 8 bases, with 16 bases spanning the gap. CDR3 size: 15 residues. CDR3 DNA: TGTGCCAGCTCACCACCGGTTCCAGGGGACGGGGGCTACACCTTC. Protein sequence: CASSPPVPGDGGYTF. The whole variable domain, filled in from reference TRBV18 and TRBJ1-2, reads NAGVMQNPRHLVRRRGQEARLRCSPMKGHSHVYWYRQLPEEGLKFMVYLQKENIIDESGMPKERFSAEFPKEGPSILRIQQVVRGDSAAYFCASSPPVPGDGGYTFGSGTRLTVV.

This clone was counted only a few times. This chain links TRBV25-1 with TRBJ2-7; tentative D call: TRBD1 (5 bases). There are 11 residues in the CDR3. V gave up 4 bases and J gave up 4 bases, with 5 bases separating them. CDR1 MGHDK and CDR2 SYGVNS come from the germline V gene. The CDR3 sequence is CASSGTYEQYF. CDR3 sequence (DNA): TGTGCCAGCAGTGGGACATACGAGCAGTACTTC.

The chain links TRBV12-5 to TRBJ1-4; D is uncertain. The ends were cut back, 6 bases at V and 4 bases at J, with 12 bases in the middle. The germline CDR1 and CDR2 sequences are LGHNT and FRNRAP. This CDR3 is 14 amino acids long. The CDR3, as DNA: TGTGCTAGTGGCAACGCCGGGATTAATGAAAAACTGTTTTTT. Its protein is CASGNAGINEKLFF.

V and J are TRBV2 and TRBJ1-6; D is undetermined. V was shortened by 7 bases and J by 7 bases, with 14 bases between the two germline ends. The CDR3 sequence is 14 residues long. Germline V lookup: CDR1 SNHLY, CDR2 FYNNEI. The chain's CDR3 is CASTVGGWNSPLHF. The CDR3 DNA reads TGTGCCAGCACCGTCGGCGGATGGAATTCACCCCTCCACTTT.